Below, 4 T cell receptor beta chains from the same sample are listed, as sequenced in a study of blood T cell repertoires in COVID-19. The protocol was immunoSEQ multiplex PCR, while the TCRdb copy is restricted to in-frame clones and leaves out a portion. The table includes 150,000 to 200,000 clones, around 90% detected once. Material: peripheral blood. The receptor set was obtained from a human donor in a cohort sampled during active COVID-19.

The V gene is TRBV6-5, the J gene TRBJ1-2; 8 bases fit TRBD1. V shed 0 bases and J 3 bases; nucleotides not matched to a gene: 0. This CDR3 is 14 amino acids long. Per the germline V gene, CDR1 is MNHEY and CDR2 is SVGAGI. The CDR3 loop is CASSYSTGDYGYTF. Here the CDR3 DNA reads TGTGCCAGCAGTTACTCGACAGGGGACTATGGCTACACCTTC.

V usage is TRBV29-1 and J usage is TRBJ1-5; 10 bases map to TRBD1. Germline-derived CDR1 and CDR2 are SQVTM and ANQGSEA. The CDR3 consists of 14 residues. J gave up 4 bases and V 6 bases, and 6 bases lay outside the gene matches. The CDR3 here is CSVKTGGDNQPQHF. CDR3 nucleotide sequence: TGCAGCGTGAAGACAGGGGGCGATAATCAGCCCCAGCATTTT.

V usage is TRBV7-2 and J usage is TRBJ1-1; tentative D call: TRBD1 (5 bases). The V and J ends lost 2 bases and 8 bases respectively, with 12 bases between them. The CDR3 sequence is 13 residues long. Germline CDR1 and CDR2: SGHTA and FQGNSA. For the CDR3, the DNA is TGTGCCAGCAGCTTATTTAGGGGCGCGGAAGCTTTCTTT. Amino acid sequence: CASSLFRGAEAFF.

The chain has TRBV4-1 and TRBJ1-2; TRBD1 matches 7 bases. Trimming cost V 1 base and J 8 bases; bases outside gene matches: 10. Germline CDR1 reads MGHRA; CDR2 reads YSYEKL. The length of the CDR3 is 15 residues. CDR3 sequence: CASSQVFGGQRGYTF. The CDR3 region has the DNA TGCGCCAGCAGCCAAGTTTTTGGGGGACAGCGGGGCTACACCTTC.